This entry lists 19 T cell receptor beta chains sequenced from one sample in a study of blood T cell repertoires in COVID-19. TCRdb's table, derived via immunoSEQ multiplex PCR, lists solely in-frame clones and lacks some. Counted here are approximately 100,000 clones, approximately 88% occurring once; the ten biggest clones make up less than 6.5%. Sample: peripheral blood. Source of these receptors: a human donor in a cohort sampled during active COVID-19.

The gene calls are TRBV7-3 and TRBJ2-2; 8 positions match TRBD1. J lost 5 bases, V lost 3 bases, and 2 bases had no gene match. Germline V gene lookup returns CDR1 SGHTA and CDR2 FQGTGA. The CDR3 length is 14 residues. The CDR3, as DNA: TGTGCCAGCAGCTTCCAGGGGGCAACCGGGGAGCTGTTTTTT. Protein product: CASSFQGATGELFF.

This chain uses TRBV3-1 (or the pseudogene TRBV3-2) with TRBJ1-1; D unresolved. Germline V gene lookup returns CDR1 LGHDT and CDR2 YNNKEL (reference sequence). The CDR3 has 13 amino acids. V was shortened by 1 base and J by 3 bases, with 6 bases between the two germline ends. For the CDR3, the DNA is TGTGCCAGCAGCCAAGGGAGGTACACTGAAGCTTTCTTT. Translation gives CASSQGRYTEAFF.

CDR3 loop: CASSTRQGGYTF. Written as DNA, the CDR3 is TGTGCCAGCTCAACTCGACAGGGTGGTTACACCTTC. J is TRBJ1-2 and V is TRBV18; 7 nucleotides match TRBD1. The CDR3 sequence is 12 residues long. V lost 5 bases, J lost 11 bases, and 8 bases stayed unmatched. Germline CDR1 KGHSH, CDR2 LQKENI.

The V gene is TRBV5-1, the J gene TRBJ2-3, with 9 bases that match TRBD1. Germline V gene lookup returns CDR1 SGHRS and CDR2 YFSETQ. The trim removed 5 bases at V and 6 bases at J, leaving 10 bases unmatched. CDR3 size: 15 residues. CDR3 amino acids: CASSYPGQGGDTQYF. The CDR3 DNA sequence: TGCGCCAGCAGTTACCCGGGACAGGGTGGGGATACGCAGTATTTT.

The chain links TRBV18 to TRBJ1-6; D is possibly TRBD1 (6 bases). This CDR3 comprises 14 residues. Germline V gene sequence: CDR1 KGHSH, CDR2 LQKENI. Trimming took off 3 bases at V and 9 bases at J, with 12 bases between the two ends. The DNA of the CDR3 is TGTGCCAGCTCACCTAGGGACAAAGGTTCACCCCTCCACTTT. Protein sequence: CASSPRDKGSPLHF. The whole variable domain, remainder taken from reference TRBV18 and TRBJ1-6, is NAGVMQNPRHLVRRRGQEARLRCSPMKGHSHVYWYRQLPEEGLKFMVYLQKENIIDESGMPKERFSAEFPKEGPSILRIQQVVRGDSAAYFCASSPRDKGSPLHFGNGTRLTVT.

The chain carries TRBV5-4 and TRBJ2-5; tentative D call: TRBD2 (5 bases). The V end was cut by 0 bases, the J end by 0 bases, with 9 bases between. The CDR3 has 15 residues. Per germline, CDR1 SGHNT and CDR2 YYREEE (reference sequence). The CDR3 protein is CASSLGGPDQETQYF. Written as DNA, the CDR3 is TGTGCCAGCAGCTTGGGAGGGCCGGACCAAGAGACCCAGTACTTC. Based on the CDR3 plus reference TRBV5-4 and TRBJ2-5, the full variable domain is ETGVTQSPTHLIKTRGQQVTLRCSSQSGHNTVSWYQQALGQGPQFIFQYYREEENGRGNFPPRFSGLQFPNYSSELNVNALELDDSALYLCASSLGGPDQETQYFGPGTRLLVL.

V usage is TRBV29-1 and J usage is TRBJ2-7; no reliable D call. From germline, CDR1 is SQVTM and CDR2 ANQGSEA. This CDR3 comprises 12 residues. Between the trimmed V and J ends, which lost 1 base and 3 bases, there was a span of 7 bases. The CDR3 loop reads CSVEVGSYEQYF. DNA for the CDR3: TGCAGCGTTGAAGTTGGCAGCTACGAGCAGTACTTC.

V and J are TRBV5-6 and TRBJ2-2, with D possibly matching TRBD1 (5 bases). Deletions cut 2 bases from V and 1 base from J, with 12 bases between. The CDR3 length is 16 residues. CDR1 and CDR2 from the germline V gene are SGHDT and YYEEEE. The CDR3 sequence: CASSFPPGQNTGELFF. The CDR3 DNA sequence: TGTGCCAGCAGCTTCCCACCAGGACAGAACACCGGGGAGCTGTTTTTT.

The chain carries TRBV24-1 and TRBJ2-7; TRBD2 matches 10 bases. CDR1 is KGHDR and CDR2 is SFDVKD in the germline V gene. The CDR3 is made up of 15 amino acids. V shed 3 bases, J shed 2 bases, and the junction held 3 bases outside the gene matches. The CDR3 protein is CATSDTTSGAYEQYF. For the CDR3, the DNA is TGTGCCACCAGTGATACTACTAGCGGGGCCTACGAGCAGTACTTC.

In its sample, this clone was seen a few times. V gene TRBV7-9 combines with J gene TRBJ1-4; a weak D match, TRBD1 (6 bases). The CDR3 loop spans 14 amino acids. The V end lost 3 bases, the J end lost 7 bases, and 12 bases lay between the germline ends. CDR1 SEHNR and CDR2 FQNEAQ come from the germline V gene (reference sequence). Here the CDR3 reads CASSFPGVVEKLFF. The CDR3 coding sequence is TGTGCCAGCAGCTTCCCAGGGGTTGTTGAAAAACTGTTTTTT.

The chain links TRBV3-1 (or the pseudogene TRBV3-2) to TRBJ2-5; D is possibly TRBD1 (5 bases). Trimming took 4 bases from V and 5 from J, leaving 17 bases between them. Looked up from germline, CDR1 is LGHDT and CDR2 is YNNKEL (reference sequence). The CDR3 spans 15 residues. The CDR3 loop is CASSRGGSSVETQYF. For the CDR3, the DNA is TGTGCCAGCAGCCGGGGCGGTAGTTCGGTGGAGACCCAGTACTTC.

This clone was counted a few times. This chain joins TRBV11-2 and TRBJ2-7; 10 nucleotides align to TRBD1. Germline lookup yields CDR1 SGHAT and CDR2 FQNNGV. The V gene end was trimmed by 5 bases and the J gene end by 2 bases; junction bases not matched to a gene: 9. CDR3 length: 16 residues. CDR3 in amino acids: CASSRAGTGETYEQYF. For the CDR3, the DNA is TGTGCCAGCAGCCGAGCGGGGACAGGGGAAACCTACGAGCAGTACTTC.

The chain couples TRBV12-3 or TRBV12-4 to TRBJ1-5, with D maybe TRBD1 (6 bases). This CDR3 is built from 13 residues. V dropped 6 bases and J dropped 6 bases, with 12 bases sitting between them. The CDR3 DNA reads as TGTGCCAGCAGCCGGGACAAGCGTCAGCCCCAGCATTTT. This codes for CASSRDKRQPQHF.

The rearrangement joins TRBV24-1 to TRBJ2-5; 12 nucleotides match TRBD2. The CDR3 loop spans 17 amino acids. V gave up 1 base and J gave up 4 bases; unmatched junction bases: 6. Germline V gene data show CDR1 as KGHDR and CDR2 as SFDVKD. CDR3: CATSDFGLAGTSETQYF. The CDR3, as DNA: TGTGCCACCAGTGATTTTGGACTAGCGGGAACTTCAGAGACCCAGTACTTC.

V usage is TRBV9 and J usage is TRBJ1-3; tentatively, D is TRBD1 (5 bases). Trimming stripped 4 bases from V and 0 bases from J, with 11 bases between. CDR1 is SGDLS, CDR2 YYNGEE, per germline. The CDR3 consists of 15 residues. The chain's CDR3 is CASSTGHTSGNTIYF. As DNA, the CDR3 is TGTGCCAGCAGCACAGGACATACCTCTGGAAACACCATATATTTT.

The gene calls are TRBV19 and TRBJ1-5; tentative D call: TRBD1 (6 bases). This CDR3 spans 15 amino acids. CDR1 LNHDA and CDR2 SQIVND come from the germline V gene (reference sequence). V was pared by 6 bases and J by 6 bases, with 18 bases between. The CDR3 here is CASSPQGWSLQPQHF. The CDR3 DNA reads TGTGCCAGTAGCCCCCAGGGGTGGTCCCTTCAGCCCCAGCATTTT.

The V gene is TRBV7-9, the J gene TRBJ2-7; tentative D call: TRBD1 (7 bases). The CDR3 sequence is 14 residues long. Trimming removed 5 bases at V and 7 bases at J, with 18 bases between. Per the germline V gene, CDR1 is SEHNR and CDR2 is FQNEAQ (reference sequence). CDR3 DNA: TGTGCCAGCAGCCCCTCTCAGGGGGGCCTAGAGCAGTACTTC. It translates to CASSPSQGGLEQYF.

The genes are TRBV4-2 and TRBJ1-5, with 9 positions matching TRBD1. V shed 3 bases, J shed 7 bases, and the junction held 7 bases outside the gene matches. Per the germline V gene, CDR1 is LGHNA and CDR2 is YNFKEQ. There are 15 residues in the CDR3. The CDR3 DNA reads TGTGCCAGCAGCCATGATACACAGGGGGCCCAGCCCCAGCATTTT. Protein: CASSHDTQGAQPQHF.

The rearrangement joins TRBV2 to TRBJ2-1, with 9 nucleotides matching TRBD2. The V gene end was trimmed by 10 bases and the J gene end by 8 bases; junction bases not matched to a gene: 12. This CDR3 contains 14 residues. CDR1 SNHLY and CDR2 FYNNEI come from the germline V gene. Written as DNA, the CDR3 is TGTGCCAACAATTTAGCGGGAGCGGTAGATGAGCAGTTCTTC. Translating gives CANNLAGAVDEQFF. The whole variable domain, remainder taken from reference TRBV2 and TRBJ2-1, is EPEVTQTPSHQVTQMGQEVILRCVPISNHLYFYWYRQILGQKVEFLVSFYNNEISEKSEIFDDQFSVERPDGSNFTLKIRSTKLEDSAMYFCANNLAGAVDEQFFGPGTRLTVL.